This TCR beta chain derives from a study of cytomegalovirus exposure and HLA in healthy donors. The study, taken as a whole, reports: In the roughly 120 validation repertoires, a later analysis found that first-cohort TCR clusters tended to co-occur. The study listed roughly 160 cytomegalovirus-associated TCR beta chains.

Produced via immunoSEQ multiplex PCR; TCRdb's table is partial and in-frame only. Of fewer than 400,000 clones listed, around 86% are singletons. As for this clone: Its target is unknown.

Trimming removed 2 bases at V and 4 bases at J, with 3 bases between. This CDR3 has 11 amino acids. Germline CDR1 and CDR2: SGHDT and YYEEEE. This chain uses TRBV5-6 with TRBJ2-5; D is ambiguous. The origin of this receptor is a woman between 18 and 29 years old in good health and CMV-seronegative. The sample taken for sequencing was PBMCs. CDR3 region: CASSLAETQYF. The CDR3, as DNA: TGTGCCAGCAGCTTAGCAGAGACCCAGTACTTC.